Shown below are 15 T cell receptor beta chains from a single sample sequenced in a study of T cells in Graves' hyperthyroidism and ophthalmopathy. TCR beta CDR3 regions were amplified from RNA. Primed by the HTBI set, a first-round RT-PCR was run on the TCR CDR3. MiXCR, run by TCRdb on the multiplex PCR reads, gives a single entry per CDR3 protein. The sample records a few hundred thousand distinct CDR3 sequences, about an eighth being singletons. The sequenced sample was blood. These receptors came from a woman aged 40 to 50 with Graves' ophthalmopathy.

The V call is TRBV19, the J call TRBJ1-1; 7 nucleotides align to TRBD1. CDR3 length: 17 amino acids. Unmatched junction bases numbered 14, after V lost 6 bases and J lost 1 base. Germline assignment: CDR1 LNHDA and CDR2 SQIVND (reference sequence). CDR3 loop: CASSPRGGGFRNTEAFF. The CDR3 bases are TGTGCCAGTAGCCCCAGGGGGGGCGGATTTCGGAACACTGAAGCTTTCTTT.

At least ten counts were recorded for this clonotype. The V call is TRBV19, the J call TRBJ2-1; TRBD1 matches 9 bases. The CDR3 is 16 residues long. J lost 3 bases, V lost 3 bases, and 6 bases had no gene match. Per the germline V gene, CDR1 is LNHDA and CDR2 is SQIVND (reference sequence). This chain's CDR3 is CASSIAGTGYYNEQFF. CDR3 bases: TGTGCCAGTAGTATCGCCGGGACAGGGTACTACAATGAGCAGTTCTTC.

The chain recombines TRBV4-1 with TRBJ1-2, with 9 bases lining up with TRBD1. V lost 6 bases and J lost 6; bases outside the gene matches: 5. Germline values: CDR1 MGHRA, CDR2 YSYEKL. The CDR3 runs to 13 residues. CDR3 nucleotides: TGCGCCAGCAGAAGGGGACAGGGCCATGGCTACACCTTC. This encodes CASRRGQGHGYTF.

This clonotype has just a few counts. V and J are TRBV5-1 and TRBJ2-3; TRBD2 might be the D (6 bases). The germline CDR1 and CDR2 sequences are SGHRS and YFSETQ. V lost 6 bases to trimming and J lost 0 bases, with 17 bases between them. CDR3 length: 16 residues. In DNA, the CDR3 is TGCGCCAGCACCCTCGAAGGGAGGTGGAGCACAGATACGCAGTATTTT. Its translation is CASTLEGRWSTDTQYF.

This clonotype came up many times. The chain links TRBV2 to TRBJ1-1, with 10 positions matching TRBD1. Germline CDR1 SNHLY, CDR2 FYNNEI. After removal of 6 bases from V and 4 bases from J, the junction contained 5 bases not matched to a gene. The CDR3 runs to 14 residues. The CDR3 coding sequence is TGTGCCAGCAGGACGACAGGGGGCTTCACTGAAGCTTTCTTT. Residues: CASRTTGGFTEAFF.

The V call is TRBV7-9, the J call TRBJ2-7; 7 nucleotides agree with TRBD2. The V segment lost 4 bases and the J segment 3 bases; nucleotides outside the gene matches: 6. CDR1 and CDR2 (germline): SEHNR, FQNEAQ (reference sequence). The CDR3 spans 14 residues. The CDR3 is CASSYSGQNYEQYF. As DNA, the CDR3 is TGTGCCAGCAGCTATAGCGGGCAGAACTACGAGCAGTACTTC.

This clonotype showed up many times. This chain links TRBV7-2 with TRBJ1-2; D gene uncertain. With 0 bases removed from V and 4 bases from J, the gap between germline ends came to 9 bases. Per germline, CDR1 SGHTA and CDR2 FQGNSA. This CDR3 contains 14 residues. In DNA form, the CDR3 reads TGTGCCAGCAGCTTAGCTGTTAGGGTCTATGGCTACACCTTC. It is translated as CASSLAVRVYGYTF.

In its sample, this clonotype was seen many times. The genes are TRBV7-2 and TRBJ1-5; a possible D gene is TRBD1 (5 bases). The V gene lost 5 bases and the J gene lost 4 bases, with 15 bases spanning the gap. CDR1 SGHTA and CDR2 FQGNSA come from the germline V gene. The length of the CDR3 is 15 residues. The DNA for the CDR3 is TGTGCCAGCAGCGTTGGATGGGGGGGGAATCAGCCCCAGCATTTT. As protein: CASSVGWGGNQPQHF.

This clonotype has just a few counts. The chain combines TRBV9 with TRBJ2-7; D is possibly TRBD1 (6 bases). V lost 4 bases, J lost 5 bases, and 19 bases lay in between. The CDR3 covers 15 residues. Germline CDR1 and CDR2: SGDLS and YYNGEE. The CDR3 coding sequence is TGTGCCAGCAGCTTTGGGCAACAGGGTACCCACGAGCAGTACTTC. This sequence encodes CASSFGQQGTHEQYF.

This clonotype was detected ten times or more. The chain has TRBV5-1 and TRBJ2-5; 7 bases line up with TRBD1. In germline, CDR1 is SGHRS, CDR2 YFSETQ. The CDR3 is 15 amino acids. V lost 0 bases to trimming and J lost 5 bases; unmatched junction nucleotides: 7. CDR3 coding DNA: TGCGCCAGCAGCTTGGCTCCGACAGGGCTGGAGACCCAGTACTTC. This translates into CASSLAPTGLETQYF.

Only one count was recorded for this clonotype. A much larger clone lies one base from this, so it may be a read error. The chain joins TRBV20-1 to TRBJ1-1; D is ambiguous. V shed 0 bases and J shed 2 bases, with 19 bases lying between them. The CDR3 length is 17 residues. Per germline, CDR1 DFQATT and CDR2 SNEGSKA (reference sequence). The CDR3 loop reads CSARDAKESHRNTEAFF. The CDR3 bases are TGCAGTGCTAGAGATGCGAAGGAAAGCCACCGAAACACTGAAGCTTTCTTT.

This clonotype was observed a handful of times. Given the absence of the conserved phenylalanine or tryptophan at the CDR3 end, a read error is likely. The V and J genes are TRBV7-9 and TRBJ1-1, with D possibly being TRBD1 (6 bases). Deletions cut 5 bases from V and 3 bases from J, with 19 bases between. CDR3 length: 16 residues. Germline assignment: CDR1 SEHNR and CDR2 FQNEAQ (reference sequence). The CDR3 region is CASSPTRTVGYTEAFL. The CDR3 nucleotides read TGTGCCAGCAGCCCAACCCGGACAGTAGGATACACTGAAGCTTTCCTT.

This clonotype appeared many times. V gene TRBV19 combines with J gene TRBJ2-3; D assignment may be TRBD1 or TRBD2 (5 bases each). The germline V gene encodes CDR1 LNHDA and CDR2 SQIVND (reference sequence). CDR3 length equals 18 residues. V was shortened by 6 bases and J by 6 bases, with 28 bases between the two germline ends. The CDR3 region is CASRSPGGVKEHFDTQYF. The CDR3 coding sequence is TGTGCCAGTAGATCCCCTGGGGGAGTTAAGGAGCATTTTGATACGCAGTATTTT.

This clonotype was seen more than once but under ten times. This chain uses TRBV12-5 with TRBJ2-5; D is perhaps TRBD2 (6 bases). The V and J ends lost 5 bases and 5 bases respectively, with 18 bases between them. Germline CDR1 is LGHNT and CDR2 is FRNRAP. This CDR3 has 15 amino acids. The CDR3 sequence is CASGGGLTGFETQYF. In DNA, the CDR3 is TGTGCTAGTGGTGGGGGACTTACGGGGTTTGAGACCCAGTACTTC.

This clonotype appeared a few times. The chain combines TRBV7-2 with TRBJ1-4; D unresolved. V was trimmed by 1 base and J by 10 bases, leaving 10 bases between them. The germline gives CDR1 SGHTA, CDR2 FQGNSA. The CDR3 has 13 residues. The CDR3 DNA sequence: TGTGCCAGCAGCTTAGAGGAAAAGGGAAAACTGTTTTTT. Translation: CASSLEEKGKLFF.